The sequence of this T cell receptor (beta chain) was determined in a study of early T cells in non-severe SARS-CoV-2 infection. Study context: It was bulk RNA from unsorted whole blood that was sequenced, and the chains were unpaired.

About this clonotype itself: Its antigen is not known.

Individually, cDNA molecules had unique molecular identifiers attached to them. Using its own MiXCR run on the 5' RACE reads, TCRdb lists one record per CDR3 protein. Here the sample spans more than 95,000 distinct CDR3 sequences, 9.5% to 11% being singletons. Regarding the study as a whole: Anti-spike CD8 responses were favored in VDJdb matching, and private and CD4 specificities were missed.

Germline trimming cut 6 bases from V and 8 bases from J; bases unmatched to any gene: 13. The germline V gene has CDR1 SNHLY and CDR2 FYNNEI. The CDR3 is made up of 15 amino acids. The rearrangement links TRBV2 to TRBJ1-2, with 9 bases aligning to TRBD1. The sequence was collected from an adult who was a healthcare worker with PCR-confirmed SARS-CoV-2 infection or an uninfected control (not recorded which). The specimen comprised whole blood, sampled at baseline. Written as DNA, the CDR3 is TGTGCCAGCAGGACCGGGACAGGGTCTGGAGGAGGCTACACCTTC. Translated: CASRTGTGSGGGYTF.